This entry lists 8 T cell receptor beta chains sequenced from one sample in a study of blood T cells in healthy people across ages. Combining a sample-barcoded 5' primer with a J-beta primer mix, a second PCR ran for roughly 7 to 12 cycles. Each CDR3 protein gets one entry after TCRdb re-called the 5' RACE reads with MiXCR. Among some 1.6 million distinct CDR3 sequences listed, approximately 32% were seen once. Sequenced input: blood. These receptors came from a woman in her twenties or thirties in good health.

The chain uses TRBV5-1 and TRBJ2-7; D might be TRBD2 (5 bases). CDR3 length: 14 residues. The V gene lost 4 bases and the J gene lost 5 bases, with 16 bases spanning the gap. CDR1 is SGHRS and CDR2 is YFSETQ in the germline V gene. The CDR3 region has the DNA TGCGCCAGCAGCGCCGGGGTCCAAGGCGACGAGCAGTACTTC. Amino acid sequence: CASSAGVQGDEQYF.

A few counts support this clonotype. This chain connects TRBV9 to TRBJ2-1; 10 nucleotides match TRBD1. Germline V lookup: CDR1 SGDLS, CDR2 YYNGEE. Germline trimming cut 3 bases from V and 7 bases from J; bases unmatched to any gene: 4. This CDR3 region has 14 residues. CDR3 amino acids: CASSETGGVNEQFF. CDR3 nucleotides: TGTGCCAGCAGCGAGACAGGGGGCGTGAATGAGCAGTTCTTC.

A few counts support this clonotype. CDR3 residues: CATSDPTDRAPYEQYF. CDR3 bases: TGTGCCACCAGTGATCCTACGGACAGGGCACCCTACGAGCAGTACTTC. The chain has TRBV24-1 and TRBJ2-7, with 8 bases aligning to TRBD1. This CDR3 spans 16 amino acids. Trimming at V came to 3 bases and at J to 2 bases, leaving 8 bases not matched to a gene. Germline V gene lookup returns CDR1 KGHDR and CDR2 SFDVKD.

This chain links TRBV4-1 with TRBJ1-2; the match to TRBD1 covers 9 bases. The germline V gene encodes CDR1 MGHRA and CDR2 YSYEKL. The CDR3 length is 14 residues. J gave up 2 bases and V 6 bases, and 4 bases lay outside the gene matches. The CDR3 here is CASRRTGANYGYTF. The CDR3, as DNA: TGCGCCAGCAGACGGACAGGGGCAAACTATGGCTACACCTTC.

This chain connects TRBV18 to TRBJ2-1; 9 nucleotides line up with TRBD2. The germline CDR1 and CDR2 sequences are KGHSH and LQKENI. The V gene end was trimmed by 3 bases and the J gene end by 6 bases; junction bases not matched to a gene: 6. This CDR3 contains 15 residues. CDR3 DNA sequence: TGTGCCAGCTCACCGTCTAGCGGGACTTCCAATGAGCAGTTCTTC. It yields the protein CASSPSSGTSNEQFF.

The chain carries TRBV5-1 and TRBJ2-7, with D possibly matching TRBD2 (5 bases). V gave up 1 base and J gave up 5 bases, with 13 bases separating them. The CDR3 has 14 residues. CDR1 and CDR2 from the germline V gene are SGHRS and YFSETQ. As DNA, the CDR3 is TGCGCCAGCAGCTTGCCAGGTCACGGGAACGAGCAGTACTTC. This sequence encodes CASSLPGHGNEQYF.

This chain links TRBV6-1 with TRBJ2-7, with 8 bases that match TRBD1. The germline CDR1 and CDR2 sequences are MNHNS and SASEGT. CDR3 length: 13 amino acids. V lost 6 bases to trimming and J lost 6 bases; unmatched junction nucleotides: 7. CDR3 sequence (DNA): TGTGCCAGCAGCGGGACAGGACAGCGCGAGCAGTACTTC. As protein: CASSGTGQREQYF.

The CDR3 here is CASSLQTSGHQETQYF. The CDR3 DNA sequence: TGCGCCAGCAGCCTTCAGACTAGCGGGCACCAAGAGACCCAGTACTTC. The gene calls are TRBV4-1 and TRBJ2-5, with 10 bases matching TRBD2. In germline, CDR1 is MGHRA, CDR2 YSYEKL. CDR3 size: 16 residues. Trimming cost V 4 bases and J 0 bases; bases outside gene matches: 5.